The 11 T cell receptor beta chains presented below share a single source sample, sequenced in a study of early T cells in non-severe SARS-CoV-2 infection. MiXCR was run by TCRdb on the 5' RACE reads, yielding one entry per CDR3 protein. This table has about 49,000 distinct CDR3 sequences, more than 5.5% appearing once. Sequencing used whole blood, obtained at baseline. The receptor source for this set is an adult who was a healthcare worker with PCR-confirmed SARS-CoV-2 infection or an uninfected control (not recorded which).

As for this clonotype: At one boundary the junction diverges from the germline segment, which might be a read error. The CDR3 loop is CAGSREGVYGYTF. Written as DNA, the CDR3 is TGTGCCGGCAGCCGCGAGGGGGTTTATGGCTACACCTTC. J is TRBJ1-2 and V is TRBV5-4; the D gene is possibly TRBD1 (6 bases). The CDR3 is made up of 13 amino acids. The germline V gene encodes CDR1 SGHNT and CDR2 YYREEE (reference sequence).

The CDR3 sequence is CASSERPAWEQFF. CDR3 DNA sequence: TGTGCCAGCAGTGAAAGGCCCGCGTGGGAGCAGTTCTTC. V and J are TRBV2 and TRBJ2-1, with D hard to call. CDR1 is SNHLY, CDR2 FYNNEI, per germline. CDR3 size: 13 residues. The V end lost 2 bases, the J end lost 10 bases, and 12 bases lay between the germline ends.

There are a few counts of this clonotype. The CDR3 DNA reads TGCAGCGTTCGTCCAGGGAGCTCCTATAATTCACCCCTCCACTTT. It encodes CSVRPGSSYNSPLHF. The V call is TRBV29-1, the J call TRBJ1-6; tentative D call: TRBD1 (5 bases). Germline V gene data show CDR1 as SQVTM and CDR2 as ANQGSEA. The CDR3 spans 15 residues. V was clipped by 5 bases and J by 0 bases, with 11 bases between them.

The chain employs TRBV19 and TRBJ1-4, with 8 bases fitting TRBD1. The germline V gene encodes CDR1 LNHDA and CDR2 SQIVND (reference sequence). The CDR3 consists of 16 residues. Unmatched junction bases numbered 9, after V lost 1 base and J lost 8 bases. The CDR3 here is CASSIAADRETEKLFF. In DNA form, the CDR3 reads TGTGCCAGTAGTATAGCCGCGGACAGGGAGACGGAAAAACTGTTTTTT. Combining the CDR3 with reference TRBV19 and TRBJ1-4 gives the whole variable domain DGGITQSPKYLFRKEGQNVTLSCEQNLNHDAMYWYRQDPGQGLRLIYYSQIVNDFQKGDIAEGYSVSREKKESFPLTVTSAQKNPTAFYLCASSIAADRETEKLFFGSGTQLSVL.

This clonotype was seen more than once but under ten times. The rearrangement joins TRBV18 to TRBJ2-2, with a tentative D call TRBD2 (6 bases). The CDR3 has 14 amino acids. Germline V lookup: CDR1 KGHSH, CDR2 LQKENI. V lost 1 base and J lost 6, with 9 bases in between. CDR3 sequence (DNA): TGTGCCAGCTCACCACTAACGGGGGCCGGGGAGCTGTTTTTT. Its protein product is CASSPLTGAGELFF.

V is TRBV30 and J is TRBJ2-1, with D perhaps TRBD1 or TRBD2 (6 bases each). The CDR3 length is 13 residues. V dropped 1 base and J dropped 7 bases, with 11 bases sitting between them. The germline V gene encodes CDR1 GTSNPN and CDR2 SVGIG (reference sequence). The CDR3 DNA sequence: TGTGCCTGGAGTGAGGACAGCGGGAATGAGCAGTTCTTC. Protein sequence: CAWSEDSGNEQFF. The whole variable domain, filled in from reference TRBV30 and TRBJ2-1, reads SQTIHQWPATLVQPVGSPLSLECTVEGTSNPNLYWYRQAAGRGLQLLFYSVGIGQISSEVPQNLSASRPQDRQFILSSKKLLLSDSGFYLCAWSEDSGNEQFFGPGTRLTVL.

Ten or more counts support this clonotype. The chain carries TRBV7-2 and TRBJ1-2; TRBD1 aligns across 8 bases. This CDR3 spans 14 amino acids. Germline CDR1 is SGHTA and CDR2 is FQGNSA. The junction had 6 bases not matched to a gene; V was cut back by 5 bases and J by 4 bases. The chain's CDR3 is CASSPSTGAYGYTF. In nucleotides, the CDR3 is TGTGCCAGCAGCCCCTCGACAGGGGCCTATGGCTACACCTTC.

Details on this clonotype: A much more abundant neighbour one base away suggests this may be a read error. V usage is TRBV29-1 and J usage is TRBJ2-7; D is ambiguous. V lost 4 bases and J lost 1, with 11 bases in between. CDR1 and CDR2 from the germline V gene are SQVTM and ANQGSEA. The CDR3 is 13 amino acids. The CDR3 loop reads CSVVWFQSYEQYF. The CDR3 DNA follows: TGCAGCGTTGTATGGTTTCAGTCCTACGAGCAGTACTTC.

V is TRBV28 and J is TRBJ2-5; the D is unclear. Germline assignment: CDR1 MDHEN and CDR2 SYDVKM. V was shortened by 2 bases and J by 2 bases, with 3 bases between the two germline ends. This CDR3 is built from 12 residues. CDR3 amino acids: CASSLRQETQYF. The DNA of the CDR3 is TGTGCCAGCAGTTTACGACAAGAGACCCAGTACTTC.

Note on this clonotype: Germline is not matched at one junction end, which may reflect a read error. The rearrangement joins TRBV5-1 to TRBJ2-1, with D possibly TRBD1 on 7 matching bases. Germline V gene lookup returns CDR1 SGHRS and CDR2 YFSETQ. This CDR3 is 15 amino acids long. The DNA for the CDR3 is TGCGCCAGCGGGGCGGGACAGATCTCCTCCAATGAGCAGTTCTTC. This sequence encodes CASGAGQISSNEQFF.

This clonotype was detected many times. The chain combines TRBV7-2 with TRBJ2-5, with 10 positions matching TRBD2. The CDR3 runs 15 residues. J was trimmed by 6 bases and V by 1 base; bases with no gene match: 5. Per the germline V gene, CDR1 is SGHTA and CDR2 is FQGNSA. The CDR3 sequence is CASSLDTSGVQTQYF. CDR3 in DNA: TGTGCCAGCAGCTTAGATACTAGCGGGGTGCAGACCCAGTACTTC.